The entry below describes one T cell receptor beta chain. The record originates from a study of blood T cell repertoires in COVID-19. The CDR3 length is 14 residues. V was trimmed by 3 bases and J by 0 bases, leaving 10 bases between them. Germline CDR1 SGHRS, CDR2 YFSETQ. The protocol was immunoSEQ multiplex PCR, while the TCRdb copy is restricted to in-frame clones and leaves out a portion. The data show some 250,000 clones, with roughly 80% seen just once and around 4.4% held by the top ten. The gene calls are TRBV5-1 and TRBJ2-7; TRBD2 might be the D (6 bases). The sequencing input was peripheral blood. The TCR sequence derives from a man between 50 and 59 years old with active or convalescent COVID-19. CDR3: CASSWGLDSYEQYF. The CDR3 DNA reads TGCGCCAGCAGCTGGGGACTCGACTCCTACGAGCAGTACTTC.